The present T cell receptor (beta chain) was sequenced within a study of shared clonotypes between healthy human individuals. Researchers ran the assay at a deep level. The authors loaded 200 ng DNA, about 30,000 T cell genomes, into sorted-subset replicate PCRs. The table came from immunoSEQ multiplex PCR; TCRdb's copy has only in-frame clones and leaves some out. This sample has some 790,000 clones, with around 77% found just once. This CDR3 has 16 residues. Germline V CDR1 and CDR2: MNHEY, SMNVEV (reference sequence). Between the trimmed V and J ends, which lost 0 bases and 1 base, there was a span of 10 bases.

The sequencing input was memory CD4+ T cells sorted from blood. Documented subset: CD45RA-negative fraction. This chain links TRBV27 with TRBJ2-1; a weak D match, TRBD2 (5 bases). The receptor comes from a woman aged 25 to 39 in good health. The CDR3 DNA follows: TGTGCCAGCAGTTTATCGAGCGGCCGATCCTACAATGAGCAGTTCTTC. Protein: CASSLSSGRSYNEQFF.